This TCR beta chain was obtained from a study of Graves' ophthalmopathy and Graves' hyperthyroidism. Study details: Upon initial diagnosis and before any treatment, peripheral blood was collected.

Trimming took 8 bases from V and 2 from J; bases not matched to a gene: 17. The CDR3 is 16 amino acids. Germline assignment: CDR1 DFQATT and CDR2 SNEGSKA (reference sequence). As concerns this clonotype: The target antigen is unknown. Being one base from a much bigger clone, this may be a read error.

Overall study findings and caveats: Detected in blood as well were most expanded thyroid clonotypes with frequency above 0.001.

Investigators amplified TCR beta CDR3 regions from RNA transcripts. HTBI-primed RT-PCR formed the first round, and a multiplex PCR formed the second. TCRdb redid the calling of the multiplex PCR reads with MiXCR, one entry per CDR3 protein. This repertoire shows 450,000 or so distinct CDR3 sequences, about an eighth found once; its top ten account for about 9.4%. The chain recombines TRBV20-1 with TRBJ1-1; TRBD1 matches at 7 bases. The sample consisted of blood. This sequence was found in a woman younger than 45 with Graves' ophthalmopathy. The CDR3 is CSPWGDSGSPNTEAFF. CDR3 DNA sequence: TGCAGTCCCTGGGGGGACAGCGGAAGTCCTAACACTGAAGCTTTCTTT.